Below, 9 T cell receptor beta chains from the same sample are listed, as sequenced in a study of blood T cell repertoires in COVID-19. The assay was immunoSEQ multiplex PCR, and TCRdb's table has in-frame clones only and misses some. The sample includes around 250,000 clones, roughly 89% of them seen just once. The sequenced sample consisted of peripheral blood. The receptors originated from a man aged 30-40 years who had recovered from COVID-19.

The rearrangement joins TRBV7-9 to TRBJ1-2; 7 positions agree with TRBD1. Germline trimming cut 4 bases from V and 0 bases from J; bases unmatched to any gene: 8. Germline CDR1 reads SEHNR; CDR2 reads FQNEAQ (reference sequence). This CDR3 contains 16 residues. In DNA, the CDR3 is TGTGCCAGCAGCTCGGGACAGTTTAATTCTAACTATGGCTACACCTTC. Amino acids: CASSSGQFNSNYGYTF.

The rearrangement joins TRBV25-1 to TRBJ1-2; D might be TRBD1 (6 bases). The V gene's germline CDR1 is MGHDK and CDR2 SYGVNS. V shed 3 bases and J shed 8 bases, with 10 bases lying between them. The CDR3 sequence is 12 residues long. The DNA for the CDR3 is TGTGCCAGCAGTGACCCACAGGGCGGCTACACCTTC. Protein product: CASSDPQGGYTF.

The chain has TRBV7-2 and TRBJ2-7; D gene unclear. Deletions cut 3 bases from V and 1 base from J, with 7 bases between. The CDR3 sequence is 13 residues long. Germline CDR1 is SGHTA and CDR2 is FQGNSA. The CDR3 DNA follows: TGTGCCAGCAGCTTTCCCCCTTCCTACGAGCAGTACTTC. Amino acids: CASSFPPSYEQYF.

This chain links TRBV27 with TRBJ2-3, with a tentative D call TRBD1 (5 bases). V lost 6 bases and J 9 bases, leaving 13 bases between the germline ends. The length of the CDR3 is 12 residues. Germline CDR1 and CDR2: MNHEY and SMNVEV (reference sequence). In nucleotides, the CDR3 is TGTGCCAGCAGCGCCAACGGACACACGCAGTATTTT. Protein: CASSANGHTQYF.

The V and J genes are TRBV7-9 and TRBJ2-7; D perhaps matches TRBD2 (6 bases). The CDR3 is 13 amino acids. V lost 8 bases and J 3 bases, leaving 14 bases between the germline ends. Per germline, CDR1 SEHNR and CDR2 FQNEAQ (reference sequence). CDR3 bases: TGTGCCAGCGGGGGAGGTGGCCGCTACGAGCAGTACTTC. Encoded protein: CASGGGGRYEQYF. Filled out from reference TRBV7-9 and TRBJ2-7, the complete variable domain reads DTGVSQNPRHKITKRGQNVTFRCDPISEHNRLYWYRQTLGQGPEFLTYFQNEAQLEKSRLLSDRFSAERPKGSFSTLEIQRTEQGDSAMYLCASGGGGRYEQYFGPGTRLTVT.

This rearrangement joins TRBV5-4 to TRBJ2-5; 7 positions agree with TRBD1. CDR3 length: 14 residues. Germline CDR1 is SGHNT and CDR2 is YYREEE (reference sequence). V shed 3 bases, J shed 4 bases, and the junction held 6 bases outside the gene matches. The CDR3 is CASSSQTGSETQYF. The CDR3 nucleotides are TGTGCCAGCAGCTCCCAGACAGGGTCAGAGACCCAGTACTTC.

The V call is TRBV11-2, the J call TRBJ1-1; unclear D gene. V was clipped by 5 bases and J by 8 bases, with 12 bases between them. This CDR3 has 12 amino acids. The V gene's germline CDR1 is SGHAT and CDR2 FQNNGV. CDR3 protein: CASSETGAEAFF. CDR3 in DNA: TGTGCCAGCAGCGAGACTGGAGCCGAAGCTTTCTTT.

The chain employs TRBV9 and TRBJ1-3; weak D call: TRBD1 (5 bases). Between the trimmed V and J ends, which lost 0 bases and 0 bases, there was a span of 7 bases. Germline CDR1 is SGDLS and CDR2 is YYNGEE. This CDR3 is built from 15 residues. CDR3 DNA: TGTGCCAGCAGCGTAGCGACAGACTCTGGAAACACCATATATTTT. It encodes CASSVATDSGNTIYF.

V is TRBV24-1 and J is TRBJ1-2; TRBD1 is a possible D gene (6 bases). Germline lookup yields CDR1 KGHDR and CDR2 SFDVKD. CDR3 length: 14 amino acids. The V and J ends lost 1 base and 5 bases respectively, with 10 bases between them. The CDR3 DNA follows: TGTGCCACCAGTGATTTACAGGGATGGTATGGCTACACCTTC. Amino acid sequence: CATSDLQGWYGYTF.